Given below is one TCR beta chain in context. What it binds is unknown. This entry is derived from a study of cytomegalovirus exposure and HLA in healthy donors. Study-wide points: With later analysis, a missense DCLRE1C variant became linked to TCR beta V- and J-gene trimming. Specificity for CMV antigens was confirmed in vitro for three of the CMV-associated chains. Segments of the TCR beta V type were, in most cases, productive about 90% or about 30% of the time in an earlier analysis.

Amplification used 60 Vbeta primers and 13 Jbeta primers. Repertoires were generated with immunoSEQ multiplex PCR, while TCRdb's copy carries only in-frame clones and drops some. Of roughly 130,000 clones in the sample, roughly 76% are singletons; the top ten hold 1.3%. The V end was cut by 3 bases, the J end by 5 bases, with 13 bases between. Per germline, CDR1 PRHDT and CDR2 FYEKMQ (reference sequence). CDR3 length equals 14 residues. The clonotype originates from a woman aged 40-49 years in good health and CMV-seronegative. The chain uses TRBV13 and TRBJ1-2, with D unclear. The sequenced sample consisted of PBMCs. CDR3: CASSFTLPPYGYTF. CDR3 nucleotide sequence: TGTGCCAGCAGCTTCACTTTACCCCCGTATGGCTACACCTTC.